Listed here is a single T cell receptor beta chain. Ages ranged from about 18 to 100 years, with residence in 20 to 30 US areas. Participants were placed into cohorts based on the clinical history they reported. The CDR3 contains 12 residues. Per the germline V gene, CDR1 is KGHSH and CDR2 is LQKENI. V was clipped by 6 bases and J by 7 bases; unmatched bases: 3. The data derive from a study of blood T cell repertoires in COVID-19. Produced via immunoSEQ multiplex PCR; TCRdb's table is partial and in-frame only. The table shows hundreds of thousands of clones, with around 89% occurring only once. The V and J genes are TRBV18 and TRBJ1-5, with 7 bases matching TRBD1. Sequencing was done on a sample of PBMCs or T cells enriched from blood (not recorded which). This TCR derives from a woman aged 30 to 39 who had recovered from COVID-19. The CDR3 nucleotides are TGTGCCAGCTCCGACAGGGTCCAGCCCCAGCATTTT. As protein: CASSDRVQPQHF.